One and the same sample provided the 2 T cell receptor beta chains below, sequenced in a study of T cell responses to AZD1222 COVID-19 vaccine. Clones were sequenced by immunoSEQ multiplex PCR, and TCRdb holds only the in-frame ones, with some missing. The sample lists approximately 100,000 clones; approximately 89% were seen once. This specimen was peripheral blood, taken 28 days after the second AZD1222 dose. The receptors were sampled from an adult who received the AZD1222 COVID-19 vaccine.

This chain connects TRBV4-3 to TRBJ2-3, with TRBD2 matching over 12 bases. The CDR3 totals 16 residues. Germline V gene data show CDR1 as LGHNA and CDR2 as YSLEER. V shed 0 bases, J shed 6 bases, and the junction held 4 bases outside the gene matches. The CDR3 region has the DNA TGCGCCAGCAGCCAAGATGCTAGCGGGAGGGCCGATACGCAGTATTTT. It is translated as CASSQDASGRADTQYF.

This sequence joins TRBV2 and TRBJ1-4; D uncertain. V was pared by 1 base and J by 7 bases, with 16 bases between. Germline lookup yields CDR1 SNHLY and CDR2 FYNNEI. The CDR3 has 16 amino acids. CDR3 nucleotide sequence: TGTGCCAGCAGTGAAGACAGTCTAATGGTGGGTGAAAAACTGTTTTTT. Residues: CASSEDSLMVGEKLFF.